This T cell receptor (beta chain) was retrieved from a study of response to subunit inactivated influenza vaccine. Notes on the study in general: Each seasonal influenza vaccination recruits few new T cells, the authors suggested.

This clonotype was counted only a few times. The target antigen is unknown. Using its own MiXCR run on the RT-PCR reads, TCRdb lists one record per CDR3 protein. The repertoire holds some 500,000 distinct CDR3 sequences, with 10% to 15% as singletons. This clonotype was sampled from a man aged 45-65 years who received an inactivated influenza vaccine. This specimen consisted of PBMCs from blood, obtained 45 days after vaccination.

The CDR3: CASSLGGTQHEQYF. DNA of the CDR3: TGTGCCAGCAGCTTAGGTGGGACCCAACACGAGCAGTACTTC. V usage is TRBV7-2 and J usage is TRBJ2-7; D could derive from TRBD1 or TRBD2 (5 bases each). Germline V CDR1 and CDR2: SGHTA, FQGNSA. Trimming left V 1 base short and J 5 bases short, with 12 bases between. There are 14 residues in the CDR3.